The 7 T cell receptor beta chains presented below share a single source sample, sequenced in a study of radiation and T cells in renal cell carcinoma. Using immunoSEQ multiplex PCR, the repertoire was profiled, and TCRdb retains in-frame clones only, with some absent. The sample shows about 88,000 clones, approximately 86% of them seen only once. Time point: baseline pretreatment blood. Treatment meaning: 15 Gy SBRT to primary tumor, nephrectomy 4 weeks later. The sample consisted of blood, taken from a patient whose treatment included radiotherapy and nephrectomy. The receptors were sampled from a man aged 45-65 years with renal cell carcinoma.

The rearrangement uses TRBV7-2 and TRBJ2-1, with D maybe TRBD2 (5 bases). The CDR3 spans 15 residues. Trimming pared 2 bases from V and 2 bases from J, leaving 10 bases between. Germline CDR1 SGHTA, CDR2 FQGNSA. The CDR3 loop reads CASSLRGNAYNEQFF. CDR3 bases: TGTGCCAGCAGCTTACGAGGGAACGCCTACAATGAGCAGTTCTTC.

The chain is built from TRBV6-5 and TRBJ2-1, with 8 bases fitting TRBD2. The CDR3 runs to 14 residues. Germline V gives CDR1 MNHEY, CDR2 SVGAGI. V lost 4 bases to trimming and J lost 4 bases; unmatched junction nucleotides: 3. The CDR3 protein is CASSSTSDYNEQFF. DNA for the CDR3: TGTGCCAGCAGTTCGACTAGCGATTACAATGAGCAGTTCTTC.

CDR3 bases: TGTGCCAGCAGCAAAAACAGGGGGCGGTACGAGCAGTACTTC. Translated, it gives CASSKNRGRYEQYF. J is TRBJ2-7 and V is TRBV11-1; 9 nucleotides align to TRBD1. After removal of 5 bases from V and 4 bases from J, the junction contained 6 bases not matched to a gene. CDR1 and CDR2 (germline): SGHAT, FQDESV (reference sequence). This CDR3 comprises 14 residues.

The chain is built from TRBV7-6 and TRBJ2-1; the D gene is possibly TRBD2 (6 bases). Between the trimmed V and J ends, which lost 2 bases and 7 bases, there was a span of 12 bases. There are 14 residues in the CDR3. Per germline, CDR1 SGHVS and CDR2 FNYEAQ. CDR3: CASSLRAGLNEQFF. CDR3 DNA sequence: TGTGCCAGCAGCTTAAGGGCGGGGCTGAATGAGCAGTTCTTC.

This clone came up once. The chain couples TRBV21-1 to TRBJ2-7; the D segment call TRBD2 is taken from the table without a DNA check. TRBV21-1 is flagged as a pseudogene. The CDR3 covers 17 residues. DNA for the CDR3: TGTGCCAGCAGCGCCATTAGACTAGCGGGAGATTCCTACGAGCAGTACTTC. Protein: CASSAIRLAGDSYEQYF.

The chain employs TRBV5-1 and TRBJ2-7, with TRBD2 matching over 7 bases. Germline V gene data show CDR1 as SGHRS and CDR2 as YFSETQ. There are 14 residues in the CDR3. Trimming removed 0 bases from V and 5 bases from J; junction bases left unmatched: 5. The CDR3 DNA follows: TGCGCCAGCAGCTTGGGGCGGGAGAAAGACGAGCAGTACTTC. As protein: CASSLGREKDEQYF. The full variable domain, rest sourced from reference TRBV5-1 and TRBJ2-7, is KAGVTQTPRYLIKTRGQQVTLSCSPISGHRSVSWYQQTPGQGLQFLFEYFSETQRNKGNFPGRFSGRQFSNSRSEMNVSTLELGDSALYLCASSLGREKDEQYFGPGTRLTVT.

The CDR3 loop reads CASSLSPGGRGYTF. As DNA, the CDR3 is TGCGCCAGCAGCCTATCCCCGGGGGGGAGGGGCTACACCTTC. The chain is built from TRBV5-1 and TRBJ1-2; D is possibly TRBD1 (5 bases). CDR3 length: 14 amino acids. The V and J ends lost 4 bases and 8 bases respectively, with 18 bases between them. CDR1 is SGHRS, CDR2 YFSETQ, per germline. Together with reference TRBV5-1 and TRBJ1-2, the CDR3 gives the full variable domain: KAGVTQTPRYLIKTRGQQVTLSCSPISGHRSVSWYQQTPGQGLQFLFEYFSETQRNKGNFPGRFSGRQFSNSRSEMNVSTLELGDSALYLCASSLSPGGRGYTFGSGTRLTVV.